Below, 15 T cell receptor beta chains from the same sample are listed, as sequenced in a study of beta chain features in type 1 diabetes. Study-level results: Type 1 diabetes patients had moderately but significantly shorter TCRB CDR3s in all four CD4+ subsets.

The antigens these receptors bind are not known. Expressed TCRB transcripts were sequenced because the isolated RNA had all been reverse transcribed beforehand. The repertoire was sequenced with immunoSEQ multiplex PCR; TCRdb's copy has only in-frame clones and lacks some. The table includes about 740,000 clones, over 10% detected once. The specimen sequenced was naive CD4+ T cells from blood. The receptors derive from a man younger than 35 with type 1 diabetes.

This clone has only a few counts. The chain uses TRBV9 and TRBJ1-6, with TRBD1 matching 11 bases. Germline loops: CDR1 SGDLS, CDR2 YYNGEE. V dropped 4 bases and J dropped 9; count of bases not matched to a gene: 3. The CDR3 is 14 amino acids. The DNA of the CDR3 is TGTGCCAGCAGCCAGGGACAGGGGGTTTCACCCCTCCACTTT. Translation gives CASSQGQGVSPLHF.

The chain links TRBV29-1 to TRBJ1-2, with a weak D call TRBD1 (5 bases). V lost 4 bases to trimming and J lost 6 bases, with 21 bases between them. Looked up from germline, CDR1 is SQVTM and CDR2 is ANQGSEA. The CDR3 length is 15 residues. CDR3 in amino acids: CSVVGEGALLNGYTF. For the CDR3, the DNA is TGCAGCGTTGTGGGGGAAGGGGCGTTGTTAAATGGCTACACCTTC.

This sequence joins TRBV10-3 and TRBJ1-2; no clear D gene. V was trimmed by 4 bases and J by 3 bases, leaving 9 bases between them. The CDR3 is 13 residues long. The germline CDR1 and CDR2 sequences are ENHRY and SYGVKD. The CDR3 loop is CAISGRDYYGYTF. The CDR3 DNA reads TGTGCCATCAGTGGTAGGGATTACTATGGCTACACCTTC.

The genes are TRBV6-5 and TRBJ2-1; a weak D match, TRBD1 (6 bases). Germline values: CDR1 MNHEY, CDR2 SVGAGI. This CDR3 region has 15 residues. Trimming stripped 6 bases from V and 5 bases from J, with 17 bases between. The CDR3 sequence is CASSPGDGANNEQFF. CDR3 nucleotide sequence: TGTGCCAGCAGCCCAGGGGATGGGGCAAACAATGAGCAGTTCTTC.

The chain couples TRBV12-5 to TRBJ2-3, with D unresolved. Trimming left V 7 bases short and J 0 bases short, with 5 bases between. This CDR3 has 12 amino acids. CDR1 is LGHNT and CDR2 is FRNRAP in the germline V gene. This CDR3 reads CASAESTDTQYF. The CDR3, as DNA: TGTGCTAGTGCGGAGAGCACAGATACGCAGTATTTT.

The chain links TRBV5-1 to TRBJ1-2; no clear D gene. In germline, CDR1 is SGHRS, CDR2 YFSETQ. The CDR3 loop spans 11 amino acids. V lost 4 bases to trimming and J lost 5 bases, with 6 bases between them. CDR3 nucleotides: TGCGCCAGCAGCCCCGGGTATGGCTACACCTTC. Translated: CASSPGYGYTF.

CDR3 amino acids: CASSWGRASSYNEQFF. CDR3 coding DNA: TGTGCCAGCAGCTGGGGACGGGCGAGCTCCTACAATGAGCAGTTCTTC. The rearrangement joins TRBV5-4 to TRBJ2-1, with D possibly called TRBD1 or TRBD2 (5 bases each). Trimming pared 3 bases from V and 0 bases from J, leaving 13 bases between. The germline V gene encodes CDR1 SGHNT and CDR2 YYREEE (reference sequence). The CDR3 consists of 16 residues. Complete variable domain (other parts from reference TRBV5-4 and TRBJ2-1): ETGVTQSPTHLIKTRGQQVTLRCSSQSGHNTVSWYQQALGQGPQFIFQYYREEENGRGNFPPRFSGLQFPNYSSELNVNALELDDSALYLCASSWGRASSYNEQFFGPGTRLTVL.

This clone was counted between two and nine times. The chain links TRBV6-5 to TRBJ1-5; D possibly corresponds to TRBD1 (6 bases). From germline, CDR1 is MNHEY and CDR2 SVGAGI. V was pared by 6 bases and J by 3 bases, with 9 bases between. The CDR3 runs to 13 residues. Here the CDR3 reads CASSRTVNQPQHF. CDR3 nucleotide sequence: TGTGCCAGCAGCCGGACAGTCAATCAGCCCCAGCATTTT.

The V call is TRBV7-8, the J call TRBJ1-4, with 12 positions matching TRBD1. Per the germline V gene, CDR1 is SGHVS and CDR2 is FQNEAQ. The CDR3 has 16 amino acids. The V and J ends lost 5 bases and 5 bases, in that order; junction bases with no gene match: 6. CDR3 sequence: CASSLGQGAGNEKLFF. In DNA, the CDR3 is TGTGCCAGCAGCCTGGGACAGGGGGCAGGAAATGAAAAACTGTTTTTT.

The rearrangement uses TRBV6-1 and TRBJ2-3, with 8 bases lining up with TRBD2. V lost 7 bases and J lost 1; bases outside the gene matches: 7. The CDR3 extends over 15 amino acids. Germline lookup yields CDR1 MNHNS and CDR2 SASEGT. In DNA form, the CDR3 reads TGTGCCAGCACCGAGCGGGGGAGACGCACAGATACGCAGTATTTT. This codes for CASTERGRRTDTQYF.

The CDR3 region has the DNA TGTGCCAGCAGTTATGGGGCAAGGGCTGGAGATACGCAGTATTTT. Amino acids: CASSYGARAGDTQYF. This sequence joins TRBV27 and TRBJ2-3, with D possibly TRBD1 on 5 matching bases. Germline V gives CDR1 MNHEY, CDR2 SMNVEV (reference sequence). Trimming left V 4 bases short and J 5 bases short, with 16 bases between. This CDR3 comprises 15 residues.

The CDR3 sequence: CASSRGSGTPVEQYF. The CDR3 coding sequence is TGTGCCAGCTCGCGTGGCAGCGGGACCCCGGTCGAGCAGTACTTC. The genes are TRBV9 and TRBJ2-7; the match to TRBD2 covers 7 bases. The CDR3 consists of 15 residues. V lost 7 bases to trimming and J lost 6 bases; unmatched junction nucleotides: 16. Germline values: CDR1 SGDLS, CDR2 YYNGEE. Full variable domain (remainder filled in from reference TRBV9 and TRBJ2-7): DSGVTQTPKHLITATGQRVTLRCSPRSGDLSVYWYQQSLDQGLQFLIQYYNGEERAKGNILERFSAQQFPDLHSELNLSSLELGDSALYFCASSRGSGTPVEQYFGPGTRLTVT.

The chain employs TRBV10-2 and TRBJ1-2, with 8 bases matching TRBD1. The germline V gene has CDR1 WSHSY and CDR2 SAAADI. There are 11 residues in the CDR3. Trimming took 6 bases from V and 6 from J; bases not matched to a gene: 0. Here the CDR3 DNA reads TGCGCCAGCAGGACAGGGGATGGCTACACCTTC. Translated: CASRTGDGYTF.

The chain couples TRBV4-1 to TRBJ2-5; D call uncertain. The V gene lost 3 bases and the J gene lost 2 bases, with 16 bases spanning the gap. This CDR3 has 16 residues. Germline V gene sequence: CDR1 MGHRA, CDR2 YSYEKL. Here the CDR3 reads CASSHPWAQRQETQYF. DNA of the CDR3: TGCGCCAGCAGCCACCCCTGGGCCCAAAGGCAAGAGACCCAGTACTTC.

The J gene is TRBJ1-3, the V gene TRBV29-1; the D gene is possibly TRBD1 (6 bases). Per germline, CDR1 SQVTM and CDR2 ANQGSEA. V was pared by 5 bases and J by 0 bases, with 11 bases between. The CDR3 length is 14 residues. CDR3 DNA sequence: TGCAGCGTTCAGCAGGGGTTCTCTGGAAACACCATATATTTT. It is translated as CSVQQGFSGNTIYF. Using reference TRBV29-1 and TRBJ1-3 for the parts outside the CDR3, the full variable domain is SAVISQKPSRDICQRGTSLTIQCQVDSQVTMMFWYRQQPGQSLTLIATANQGSEATYESGFVIDKFPISRPNLTFSTLTVSNMSPEDSSIYLCSVQQGFSGNTIYFGEGSWLTVV.